Listed below are T cell receptor beta chains from one sample, sequenced in a study of shared clonotypes between healthy human individuals. Some clones are missing from TCRdb's copy, which holds only in-frame ones; the method was immunoSEQ multiplex PCR. The table lists some 980,000 clones, 60% to 85% of them singletons. Sequenced input: memory CD4+ T cells sorted from blood. Receptor source: a man between 18 and 35 years old in good health. Each CDR3 is given with its conserved first and last residue. The D gene is left open where the match is weak. Size values are once, few and many counts, or a class for expanded clones, and some rows have none.

-,TRBJ2-1,TRBD2,TRBV5-1,TGCGCCAGCAGCTCCGTGAGCGGGGGGGCCATGGAGCAGTTCTTC,CASSSVSGGAMEQFF
once,TRBJ1-2,TRBD1,TRBV20-1,TGCAGTGTGGGACAGGCATATGGCTACACCTTC,CSVGQAYGYTF
once,TRBJ1-4,-,TRBV2,TGTGCCAGCAGTCTCACCGCCGCACGTGGGGAAAAACTGTTTTTT,CASSLTAARGEKLFF
-,TRBJ2-7,-,TRBV6-1,TGTGCCAGCAGTGAAGCGCACGGGGACCCCTCCTACGAGCAGTACTTC,CASSEAHGDPSYEQYF
-,TRBJ2-6,TRBD1,TRBV28,TGTGCCAGCAGTTTGACTTTTTGGACAGGGGGCCTTTCCTCTGGGGCCAACGTCCTGACTTTC,CASSLTFWTGGLSSGANVLTF
-,TRBJ2-5,-,TRBV2,TGTGCCAGCAGTGAAGGTGGGCCCGGATACTTC,CASSEGGPGYF
-,TRBJ2-2,TRBD2,TRBV5-4,TGTGCCAGCAGCCCGGGGACTAGCGGGAACACCGGGGAGCTGTTTTTT,CASSPGTSGNTGELFF
many,TRBJ2-3,-,TRBV7-2,TGTGCCAGCAGCTTCGGGACTAGCACAGATACGCAGTATTTT,CASSFGTSTDTQYF
-,TRBJ2-7,-,TRBV2,TGTGCCAGCATGAGGAGCTCCTACGAGCAGTACTTC,CASMRSSYEQYF
-,TRBJ2-7,-,TRBV6-1,TGTGCCAGCACGCGGGTACAGGGACCGGCCTACGAGCAGTACTTC,CASTRVQGPAYEQYF
-,TRBJ2-7,-,TRBV6-5,TGTGCCAGCAGTTACTCGGCAGGGAGCTCCTACGAGCAGTACTTC,CASSYSAGSSYEQYF
-,TRBJ2-7,-,TRBV11-2,TGTGCCAGCAGCCGCGTACTAGACTCTTCTCACGAGCAGTACTTC,CASSRVLDSSHEQYF
-,TRBJ2-7,TRBD1,TRBV10-3,TGTGCCATCAGAGATGGGACAGCTACCTTATCCGAGCAGTACTTC,CAIRDGTATLSEQYF
-,TRBJ2-2,-,TRBV5-1,TGCGCCAGCAGCTTTGCTAGCTTGAACACCGGGGAGCTGTTTTTT,CASSFASLNTGELFF
-,TRBJ2-3,-,TRBV5-1,TGCGCCAGCAGCTTGGGAGGTCTAGGGTCAGATACGCAGTATTTT,CASSLGGLGSDTQYF
-,TRBJ2-3,-,TRBV9,TGTGCCAGCAGCCTCGGACCAACAGATACGCAGTATTTT,CASSLGPTDTQYF
-,TRBJ1-6,-,TRBV21-1,TGTGCCAGCAGCCCTGATGGGGTTTCACCCCTCCACTTT,CASSPDGVSPLHF
-,TRBJ2-2,-,TRBV7-2,TGTGCCAGCAGCTTAGCGATGGCGTACACCGGGGAGCTGTTTTTT,CASSLAMAYTGELFF
-,TRBJ2-1,TRBD2,TRBV30,TGTGCCTGGAGTCGCTTGAGCGGGGGGGCGGAGCAGTTCTTC,CAWSRLSGGAEQFF
-,TRBJ1-5,-,TRBV19,TGTGCCAGTAAGAGGGAGGGAGGGGCCCGATGGCCCCAGCATTTT,CASKREGGARWPQHF
-,TRBJ1-6,-,TRBV20-1,TGCAGTGCTAGGGGGGGTTACTTT,CSARGGYF
-,TRBJ1-6,-,TRBV19,TGTGCCAGTAGTAGCGAGAATTCACCCCTCCACTTT,CASSSENSPLHF
-,TRBJ1-4,-,TRBV30,TGTGCCTGGAGTCCACCGGGTGAAAAACTGTTTTTT,CAWSPPGEKLFF
few,TRBJ2-3,-,TRBV5-6,TGTGCCAGCAGCGACACAGATACGCAGTATTTT,CASSDTDTQYF
-,TRBJ2-5,-,TRBV11-3,TGTGCCAGCAGCCGTTCAGCGCAAGAGACCCAGTACTTC,CASSRSAQETQYF
-,TRBJ1-5,-,TRBV4-1,TGCGCCAGCAGCCAAGATTCAGGGGCGGAGGGCTATCAGCCCCAGCATTTT,CASSQDSGAEGYQPQHF
many,TRBJ1-5,-,TRBV28,TGTGCCAGCAGTCCCGAGACAGATAATCAGCCCCAGCATTTT,CASSPETDNQPQHF
-,TRBJ1-1,-,TRBV19,TGTGCCAGTAGTATCGTTAGCCTGAACACTGAAGCTTTCTTT,CASSIVSLNTEAFF
-,TRBJ2-1,TRBD2,TRBV20-1,TGCAGCGCGGGGGGTAATGAGCAGTTCTTC,CSAGGNEQFF
-,TRBJ2-7,TRBD1,TRBV5-1,TGCGCCAGCAGCTACAAATCCGGGACAGGGGCCGGAGAGCAGTACTTC,CASSYKSGTGAGEQYF
-,TRBJ1-2,-,TRBV27,TGTGCCAGCAGGGCGGCGGGGGGAGGAGATGGCTACACCTTC,CASRAAGGGDGYTF
-,TRBJ2-1,TRBD2,TRBV5-1,TGCGCCAGCAGCTCCGGGACTAACTCCTACAATGAGCAGTTCTTC,CASSSGTNSYNEQFF
-,TRBJ2-2,TRBD1,TRBV27,TGTGCCAGCAGTTTCTCCGGACAGGGGAAGAGGGGGGAGCTGTTTTTT,CASSFSGQGKRGELFF
-,TRBJ1-6,TRBD1,TRBV4-3,TGCGCCAGCAGCCAAGAGAACGTAGGACAGGGGAGCTCCTATAATTCACCCCTCCACTTT,CASSQENVGQGSSYNSPLHF
-,TRBJ2-5,-,TRBV7-3,TGTGCCAGCAGCTCCTCCGGGACGCCAGAAGAGACCCAGTACTTC,CASSSSGTPEETQYF
-,TRBJ2-2,-,TRBV30,TGTGCCTGGAGTGTGCGGCCGGGGCACGGGGAGCTGTTTTTT,CAWSVRPGHGELFF
-,TRBJ2-1,TRBD2,TRBV7-8,TGTGCCAGCAGCTTATGGGGCGGGGGGGCCCCCAATGAGCAGTTCTTC,CASSLWGGGAPNEQFF
-,TRBJ2-7,TRBD2,TRBV7-2,TGTGCCAGCAGCAATCTAGCGGGGGTGGGAGAGCAGTACTTC,CASSNLAGVGEQYF
-,TRBJ2-3,TRBD2,TRBV19,TGTGCCAGTAGGGGGCCAAAAGATGCGGGGGCAGATACGCAGTATTTT,CASRGPKDAGADTQYF
-,TRBJ1-4,-,TRBV5-1,TGCGCCAGCAGCTTGGAGGGGCCACTGTTTTTT,CASSLEGPLFF
-,TRBJ1-1,-,TRBV6-1,TGTGCCAGCAGGATGGCGGGGGGAGGCACTGAAGCTTTCTTT,CASRMAGGGTEAFF
many,TRBJ2-7,-,TRBV6-1,TGTGCCAGCAGTGAACTTCCTTCCTACGAGCAGTACTTC,CASSELPSYEQYF
-,TRBJ1-1,-,TRBV6-5,TGTGCCAGCAGCCCCGAACAGGGAACAAAAGCTTTCTTT,CASSPEQGTKAFF
-,TRBJ2-7,-,TRBV11-2,TGTGCCAGCAGAACATACGAGACGTCGGGAGAGCAGTACTTC,CASRTYETSGEQYF
-,TRBJ2-6,-,TRBV10-3,TGTGCCATCAGTGTGGGTCTGGACTCTGGGGCCAACGTCCTGACTTTC,CAISVGLDSGANVLTF
-,TRBJ1-5,-,TRBV30,TGTGCCTGGGCGGGACAATATAGCAATCAGCCCCAGCATTTT,CAWAGQYSNQPQHF
-,TRBJ2-7,-,TRBV10-3,TGTGCCATTCTCCCGGGACAATCTGCAGAGCAGTACTTC,CAILPGQSAEQYF
-,TRBJ2-3,-,TRBV7-8,TGTGCCAGCAGCTTATCTAGTGGTACGCAGTATTTT,CASSLSSGTQYF
-,TRBJ1-6,-,TRBV1,TGCACCAGCAGCCAAGAACGGGGGACTATAAGTTCACCCCTCCACTTT,CTSSQERGTISSPLHF
once,TRBJ1-4,-,TRBV5-4,TGTGCCAGCAGCTTGGGGGGGCGGAGAGATGAAAAACTGTTTTTT,CASSLGGRRDEKLFF